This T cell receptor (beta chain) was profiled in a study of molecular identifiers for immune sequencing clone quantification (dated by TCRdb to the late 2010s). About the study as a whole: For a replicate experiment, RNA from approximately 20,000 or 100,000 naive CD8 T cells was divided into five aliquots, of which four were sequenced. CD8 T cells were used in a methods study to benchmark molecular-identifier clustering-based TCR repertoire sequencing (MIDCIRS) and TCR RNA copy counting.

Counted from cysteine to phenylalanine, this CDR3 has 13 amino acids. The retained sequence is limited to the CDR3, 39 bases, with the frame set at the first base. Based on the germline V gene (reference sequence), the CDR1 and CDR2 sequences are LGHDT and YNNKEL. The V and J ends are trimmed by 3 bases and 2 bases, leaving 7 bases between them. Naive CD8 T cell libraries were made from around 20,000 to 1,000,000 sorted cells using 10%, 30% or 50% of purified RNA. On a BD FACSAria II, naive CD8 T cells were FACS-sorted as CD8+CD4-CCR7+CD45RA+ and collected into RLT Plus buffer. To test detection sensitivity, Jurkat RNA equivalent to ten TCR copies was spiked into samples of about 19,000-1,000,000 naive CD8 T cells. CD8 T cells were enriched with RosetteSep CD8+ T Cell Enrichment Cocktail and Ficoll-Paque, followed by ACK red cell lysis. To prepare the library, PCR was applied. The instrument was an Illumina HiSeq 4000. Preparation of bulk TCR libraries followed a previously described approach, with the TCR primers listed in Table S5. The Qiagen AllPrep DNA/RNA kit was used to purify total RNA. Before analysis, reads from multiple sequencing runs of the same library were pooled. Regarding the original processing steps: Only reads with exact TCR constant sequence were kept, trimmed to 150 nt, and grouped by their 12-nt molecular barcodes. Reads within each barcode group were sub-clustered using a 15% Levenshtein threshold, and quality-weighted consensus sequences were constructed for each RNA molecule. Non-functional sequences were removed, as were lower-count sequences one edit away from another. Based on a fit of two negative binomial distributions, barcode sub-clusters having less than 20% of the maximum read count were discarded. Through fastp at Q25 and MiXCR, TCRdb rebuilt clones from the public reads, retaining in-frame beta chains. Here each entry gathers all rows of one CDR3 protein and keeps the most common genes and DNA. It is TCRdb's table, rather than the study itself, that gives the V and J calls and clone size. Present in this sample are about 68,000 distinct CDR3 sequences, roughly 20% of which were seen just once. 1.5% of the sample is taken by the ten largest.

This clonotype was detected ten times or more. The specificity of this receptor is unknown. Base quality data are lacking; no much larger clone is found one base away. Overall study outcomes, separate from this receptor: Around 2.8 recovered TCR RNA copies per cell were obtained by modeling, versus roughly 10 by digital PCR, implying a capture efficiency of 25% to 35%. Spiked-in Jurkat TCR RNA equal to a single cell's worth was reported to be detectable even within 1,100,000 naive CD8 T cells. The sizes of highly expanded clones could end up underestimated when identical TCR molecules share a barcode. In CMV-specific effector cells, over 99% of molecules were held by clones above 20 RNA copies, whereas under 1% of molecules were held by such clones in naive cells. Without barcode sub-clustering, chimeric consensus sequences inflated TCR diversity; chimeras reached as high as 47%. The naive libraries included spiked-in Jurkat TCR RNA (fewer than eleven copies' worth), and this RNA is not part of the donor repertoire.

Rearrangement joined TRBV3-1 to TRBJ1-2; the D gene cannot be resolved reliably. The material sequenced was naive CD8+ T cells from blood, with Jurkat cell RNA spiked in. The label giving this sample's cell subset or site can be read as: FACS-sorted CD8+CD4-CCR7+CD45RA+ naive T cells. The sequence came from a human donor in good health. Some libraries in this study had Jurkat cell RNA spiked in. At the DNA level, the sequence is TGTGCCAGCAGCCAGGGAGAGAACTATGGCTACACCTTC. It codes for CASSQGENYGYTF.